The 19 T cell receptor beta chains below come from one sample, sequenced in a study of beta chain features in type 1 diabetes. Sequencing targeted expressed TCRB transcripts, as all isolated RNA had been reverse transcribed. Clones were sequenced by immunoSEQ multiplex PCR, and TCRdb holds only the in-frame ones, with some missing. The table lists 200,000 to 250,000 clones, 9.6% of them singletons. Sequenced material: naive CD4+ T cells from blood. The receptors were sampled from a young woman in good health.

This clone was seen more than once but under ten times. The rearrangement joins TRBV4-1 to TRBJ1-1, with D perhaps matching TRBD1 (6 bases). Trimming removed 0 bases at V and 0 bases at J, with 14 bases between. The V gene's germline CDR1 is MGHRA and CDR2 YSYEKL. This CDR3 region has 17 residues. The CDR3 protein is CASSQELRTVMNTEAFF. The CDR3 nucleotides are TGCGCCAGCAGCCAAGAATTGAGGACAGTCATGAACACTGAAGCTTTCTTT.

The chain employs TRBV5-1 and TRBJ2-7, with D possibly matching TRBD1 (5 bases). Trimming left V 4 bases short and J 7 bases short, with 15 bases between. Germline lookup yields CDR1 SGHRS and CDR2 YFSETQ. The CDR3 contains 13 residues. CDR3 region: CASSADTIGEQYF. The CDR3 DNA reads TGCGCCAGCAGCGCGGACACAATCGGAGAGCAGTACTTC.

A few counts support this clone. The chain combines TRBV5-4 with TRBJ2-2; maybe TRBD1 (6 bases). The CDR3 has 15 residues. V dropped 4 bases and J dropped 3 bases, with 13 bases sitting between them. CDR1 and CDR2 from the germline V gene are SGHNT and YYREEE (reference sequence). Here the CDR3 reads CASSAGQPYTGELFF. The CDR3 DNA follows: TGTGCCAGCAGCGCTGGACAGCCGTACACCGGGGAGCTGTTTTTT.

This clone came up a few times. V is TRBV5-5 and J is TRBJ1-5; D is undetermined. Germline V gene sequence: CDR1 SGHKS, CDR2 YYEKEE (reference sequence). CDR3 length equals 15 residues. The ends were cut back, 4 bases at V and 1 base at J, with 12 bases in the middle. Here the CDR3 DNA reads TGTGCCAGCAGCGAAGCGATCTCCAGCAATCAGCCCCAGCATTTT. It codes for CASSEAISSNQPQHF.

The chain joins TRBV6-1 to TRBJ1-2; 8 positions agree with TRBD1. V lost 7 bases and J lost 3; bases outside the gene matches: 7. Germline CDR1 is MNHNS and CDR2 is SASEGT. The CDR3 contains 14 residues. CDR3 DNA sequence: TGTGCCAGCATCTATGGGACAGGCGACTATGGCTACACCTTC. Its protein is CASIYGTGDYGYTF.

Only a few counts were recorded for this clone. This chain uses TRBV11-2 with TRBJ2-3; D is possibly TRBD2 (6 bases). The V end lost 5 bases, the J end lost 0 bases, and 15 bases lay between the germline ends. The CDR3 contains 16 residues. CDR1 is SGHAT, CDR2 FQNNGV, per germline. The CDR3 reads CASSLGTLSSTDTQYF. As DNA, the CDR3 is TGTGCCAGCAGCCTCGGGACTCTTTCTAGCACAGATACGCAGTATTTT.

The rearrangement links TRBV5-1 to TRBJ2-3, with 11 bases aligning to TRBD1. Per germline, CDR1 SGHRS and CDR2 YFSETQ. The CDR3 is 15 residues long. The junction had 5 bases not matched to a gene; V was cut back by 4 bases and J by 4 bases. The CDR3 sequence: CASSAGQGDPDTQYF. The CDR3, as DNA: TGCGCCAGCAGCGCGGGACAGGGGGATCCAGATACGCAGTATTTT.

This clone was observed a handful of times. The CDR3 sequence: CASTPGGGLSQPQHF. As DNA, the CDR3 is TGTGCCAGTACTCCCGGTGGGGGGTTGAGTCAGCCCCAGCATTTT. The V gene is TRBV19, the J gene TRBJ1-5, with a possible D match to TRBD1 (5 bases). The CDR3 totals 15 residues. Germline V gene data show CDR1 as LNHDA and CDR2 as SQIVND (reference sequence). The germline V and J ends were trimmed by 7 bases and 6 bases, with 19 bases remaining between them. Full variable domain (remainder filled in from reference TRBV19 and TRBJ1-5): DGGITQSPKYLFRKEGQNVTLSCEQNLNHDAMYWYRQDPGQGLRLIYYSQIVNDFQKGDIAEGYSVSREKKESFPLTVTSAQKNPTAFYLCASTPGGGLSQPQHFGDGTRLSIL.

The V call is TRBV6-6, the J call TRBJ1-2, with TRBD1 identical over 8 bases. Trimming cost V 5 bases and J 8 bases; bases outside gene matches: 7. Germline V gene sequence: CDR1 MNHNY, CDR2 SVGAGI (reference sequence). The CDR3 consists of 13 residues. The DNA of the CDR3 is TGTGCCAGCAGTGCAACAGGGGGGACGGGCTACACCTTC. This sequence encodes CASSATGGTGYTF.

This chain joins TRBV9 and TRBJ2-3; 9 bases agree with TRBD1. The CDR3 is 15 residues long. Unmatched junction bases numbered 2, after V lost 0 bases and J lost 3 bases. CDR1 is SGDLS, CDR2 YYNGEE, per germline. CDR3 DNA sequence: TGTGCCAGCAGCGTAGGGGACAGGGTAACAGATACGCAGTATTTT. Its protein product is CASSVGDRVTDTQYF. The full variable domain, its missing parts supplied by reference TRBV9 and TRBJ2-3, is DSGVTQTPKHLITATGQRVTLRCSPRSGDLSVYWYQQSLDQGLQFLIQYYNGEERAKGNILERFSAQQFPDLHSELNLSSLELGDSALYFCASSVGDRVTDTQYFGPGTRLTVL.

The chain joins TRBV11-2 to TRBJ2-1, with 8 bases that match TRBD1. Germline V gene lookup returns CDR1 SGHAT and CDR2 FQNNGV. Trimming at V came to 5 bases and at J to 4 bases, leaving 7 bases not matched to a gene. The CDR3 sequence is 15 residues long. The CDR3 is CASSSGTGSYNEQFF. In nucleotides, the CDR3 is TGTGCCAGCAGCAGTGGGACAGGCTCGTACAATGAGCAGTTCTTC.

This clone came up a few times. The V call is TRBV30, the J call TRBJ2-1, with D tentatively TRBD2 (6 bases). The CDR3 has 13 residues. With 0 bases removed from V and 12 bases from J, the gap between germline ends came to 15 bases. CDR1 GTSNPN and CDR2 SVGIG come from the germline V gene (reference sequence). The CDR3 coding sequence is TGTGCCTGGAGTGTCGGCCCGGGACTCGGGCAGTTCTTC. Protein: CAWSVGPGLGQFF.

Many counts were recorded for this clone. The V and J genes are TRBV11-2 and TRBJ2-7, with D tentatively TRBD2 (6 bases). The germline V and J ends were trimmed by 7 bases and 2 bases, with 15 bases remaining between them. CDR3 size: 14 residues. Germline loops: CDR1 SGHAT, CDR2 FQNNGV. Here the CDR3 reads CASNPWDWPYEQYF. The DNA for the CDR3 is TGTGCCAGCAACCCTTGGGACTGGCCCTACGAGCAGTACTTC.

This clone was seen ten or more times. In DNA form, the CDR3 reads TGTGCCAGCAGCTTACAGGGCAATCAGCCCCAGCATTTT. Translation gives CASSLQGNQPQHF. This sequence joins TRBV7-2 and TRBJ1-5; D is unclear. Trimming pared 2 bases from V and 2 bases from J, leaving 4 bases between. In germline, CDR1 is SGHTA, CDR2 FQGNSA. The CDR3 is 13 amino acids.

This clone was counted ten times or more. This chain connects TRBV7-9 to TRBJ2-6; possible D gene TRBD2, 5 bases. Germline V gene data show CDR1 as SEHNR and CDR2 as FQNEAQ (reference sequence). V was shortened by 9 bases and J by 1 base, with 7 bases between the two germline ends. CDR3 length: 13 amino acids. CDR3 region: CASRGSGANVLTF. Written as DNA, the CDR3 is TGTGCCAGTAGAGGGTCTGGGGCCAACGTCCTGACTTTC.

This clone was recorded a few times. The chain carries TRBV25-1 and TRBJ2-7; possibly TRBD1 for D (5 bases). The CDR3 runs 11 residues. V lost 3 bases to trimming and J lost 6 bases, with 6 bases between them. In germline, CDR1 is MGHDK, CDR2 SYGVNS. The CDR3 nucleotides are TGTGCCAGCAGTGAGGGGCTCGAGCAGTACTTC. It is translated as CASSEGLEQYF.

A single count supports this clone. The chain recombines TRBV30 with TRBJ1-5; TRBD1 aligns across 10 bases. Germline V CDR1 and CDR2: GTSNPN, SVGIG (reference sequence). This CDR3 is built from 17 residues. Germline trimming cut 3 bases from V and 6 bases from J; bases unmatched to any gene: 14. The CDR3 DNA follows: TGTGCCTGGAGCGCGACAGGGGGCTATGGGTCGGGTCAGCCCCAGCATTTT. This encodes CAWSATGGYGSGQPQHF.

V and J are TRBV30 and TRBJ1-1, with D tentatively TRBD1 (5 bases). The germline CDR1 and CDR2 sequences are GTSNPN and SVGIG (reference sequence). V lost 1 base and J lost 4, with 10 bases in between. The CDR3 loop spans 13 amino acids. CDR3 loop: CAWSEYRTTEAFF. The CDR3 DNA reads TGTGCCTGGAGTGAATACAGGACCACTGAAGCTTTCTTT.

This clone was picked up a small number of times. The chain joins TRBV6-1 to TRBJ2-3; 12 bases agree with TRBD2. Per the germline V gene, CDR1 is MNHNS and CDR2 is SASEGT. CDR3 length: 14 residues. V was pared by 4 bases and J by 5 bases, with 1 base of the junction left unmatched. The CDR3 reads CASSGLAGEDTQYF. DNA for the CDR3: TGTGCCAGCAGTGGACTAGCGGGGGAAGATACGCAGTATTTT.